Described below is a single T cell receptor (beta chain) sequence and its context. This sample stems from a study of T cell clones after liver transplantation. Germline V lookup: CDR1 SNHLY, CDR2 FYNNEI. The CDR3 runs 15 residues. Trimming took 6 bases from V and 7 from J; bases not matched to a gene: 9. Method: immunoSEQ multiplex PCR; TCRdb's copy keeps in-frame clones and lacks some. In the table there are roughly 50,000 clones, approximately 84% of which are singletons. Source: CD4+ T cells from blood, taken before liver transplant. This sequence joins TRBV2 and TRBJ2-2; TRBD2 matches at 9 bases. This clonotype originated in a human donor who received a liver transplant. The CDR3 bases are TGTGCCAGCAGCCCTCTTAGCGGGAGCAACGGGGAGCTGTTTTTT. This sequence encodes CASSPLSGSNGELFF. Filled out from reference TRBV2 and TRBJ2-2, the complete variable domain reads EPEVTQTPSHQVTQMGQEVILRCVPISNHLYFYWYRQILGQKVEFLVSFYNNEISEKSEIFDDQFSVERPDGSNFTLKIRSTKLEDSAMYFCASSPLSGSNGELFFGEGSRLTVL.